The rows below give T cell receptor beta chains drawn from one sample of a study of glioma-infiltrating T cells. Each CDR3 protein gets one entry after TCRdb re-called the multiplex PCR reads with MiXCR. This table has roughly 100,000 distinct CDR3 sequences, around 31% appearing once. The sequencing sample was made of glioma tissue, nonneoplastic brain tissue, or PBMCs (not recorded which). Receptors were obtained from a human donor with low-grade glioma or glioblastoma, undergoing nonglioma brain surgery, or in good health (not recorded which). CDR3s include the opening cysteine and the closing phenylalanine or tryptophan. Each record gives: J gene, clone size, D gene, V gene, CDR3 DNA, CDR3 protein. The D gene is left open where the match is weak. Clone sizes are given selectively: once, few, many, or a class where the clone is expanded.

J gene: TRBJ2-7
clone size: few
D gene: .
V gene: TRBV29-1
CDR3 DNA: TGCAGCGGCCGGACAGCGAGCTCCTACGAGCAGTACTTC
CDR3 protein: CSGRTASSYEQYF

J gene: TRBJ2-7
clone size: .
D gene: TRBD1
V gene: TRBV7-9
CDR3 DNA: TGTGCCAGCAGCCCGTCCGGGACAGTCTTAGAGCAGTACTTC
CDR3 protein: CASSPSGTVLEQYF

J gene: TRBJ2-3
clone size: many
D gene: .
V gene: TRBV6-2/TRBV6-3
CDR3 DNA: TGTGCCAGCAGTTACGGGGGGACGGGAAGCACAGATACGCAGTATTTT
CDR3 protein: CASSYGGTGSTDTQYF

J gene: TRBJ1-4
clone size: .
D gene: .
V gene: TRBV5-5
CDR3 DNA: TGTGCCAGCAGCGAACGACAGGATAATGAAAAACTGTTTTTT
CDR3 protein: CASSERQDNEKLFF

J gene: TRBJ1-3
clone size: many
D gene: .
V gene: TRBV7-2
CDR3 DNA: TGTGCCAGCAGCTTATCGTCGGGGTCTGGAAACACCATATATTTT
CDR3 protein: CASSLSSGSGNTIYF

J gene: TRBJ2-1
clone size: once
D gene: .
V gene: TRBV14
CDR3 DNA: TGTGCCAGCAGCCAAGATCCGCAACAGGGACGCAGGGAGCAGTTCTTC
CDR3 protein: CASSQDPQQGRREQFF

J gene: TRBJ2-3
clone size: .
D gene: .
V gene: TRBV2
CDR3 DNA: TGTGCCAGCAAGGTCAATCCGAGCACAGATACGCAGTATTTT
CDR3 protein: CASKVNPSTDTQYF

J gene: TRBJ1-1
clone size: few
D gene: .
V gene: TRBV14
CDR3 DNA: TGTGCCAGCAGCACTTCAACGAACACTGAAGCTTTCTTT
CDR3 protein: CASSTSTNTEAFF

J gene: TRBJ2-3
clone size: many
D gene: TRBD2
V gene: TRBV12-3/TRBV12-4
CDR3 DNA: TGTGCCAGCAGTTGGAGCGGGGGCTCCACAGATACGCAGTATTTT
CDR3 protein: CASSWSGGSTDTQYF

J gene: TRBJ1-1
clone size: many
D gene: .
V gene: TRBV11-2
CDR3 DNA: TGTGCCAGCAGACTATGGGCCGGAGACATGAACACTGAAGCTTTCTTT
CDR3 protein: CASRLWAGDMNTEAFF

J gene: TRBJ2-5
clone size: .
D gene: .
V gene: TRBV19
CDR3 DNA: TGTGCCAGTAGTCCCGTCGGAGAGACCCAGTACTTC
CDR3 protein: CASSPVGETQYF

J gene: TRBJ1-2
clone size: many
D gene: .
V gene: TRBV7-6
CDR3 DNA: TGTGCCAGCAGCCCTTCGTGGTCCCACTATGGCTACACCTTC
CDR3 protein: CASSPSWSHYGYTF

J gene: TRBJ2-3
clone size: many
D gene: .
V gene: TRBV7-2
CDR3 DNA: TGTGCCAGCAGCTTGTTCAGGGCCGGCACAGATACGCAGTATTTT
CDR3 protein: CASSLFRAGTDTQYF

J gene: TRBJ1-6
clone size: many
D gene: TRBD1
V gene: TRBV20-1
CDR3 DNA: TGCAGTGCTACGCTAAGGGACAGAAATTCACCCCTCCACTTT
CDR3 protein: CSATLRDRNSPLHF

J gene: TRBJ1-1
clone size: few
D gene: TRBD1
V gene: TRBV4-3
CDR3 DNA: TGCGCCAGCAGCCAAGGTGTCGGACAGGGAGCGAACACTGAAGCTTTCTTT
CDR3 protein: CASSQGVGQGANTEAFF

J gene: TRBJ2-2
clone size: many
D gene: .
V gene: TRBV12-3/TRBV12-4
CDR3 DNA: TGTGCCAGCAGTTTAGTCCCCGGGGAGCTGTTTTTT
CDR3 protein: CASSLVPGELFF

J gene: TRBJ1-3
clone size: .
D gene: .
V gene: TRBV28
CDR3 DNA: TGTGCCAGCAGTGGGGACCGTGGAGACACCATATATTTT
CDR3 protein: CASSGDRGDTIYF

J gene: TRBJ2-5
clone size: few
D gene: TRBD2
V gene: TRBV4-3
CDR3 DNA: TGCGCCAGCAGCCATGGGTCTAGCGGGGGAAGAGAGACCCAGTACTTC
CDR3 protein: CASSHGSSGGRETQYF

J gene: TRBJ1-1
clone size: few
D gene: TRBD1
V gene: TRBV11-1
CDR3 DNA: TGTGCCAGCGGCCTAGGGACAGCCGCTCAGAGGAACACTGAAGCTTTCTTT
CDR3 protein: CASGLGTAAQRNTEAFF

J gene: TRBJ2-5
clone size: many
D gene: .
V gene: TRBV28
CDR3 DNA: TGTGCCACCCGGGTCCAAGAGACCCAGTACTTC
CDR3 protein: CATRVQETQYF

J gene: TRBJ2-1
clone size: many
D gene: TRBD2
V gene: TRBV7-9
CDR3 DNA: TGTGCCAGCAGCTCAGGGACTAGCGGGGTTGAGCAGTTCTTC
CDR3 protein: CASSSGTSGVEQFF

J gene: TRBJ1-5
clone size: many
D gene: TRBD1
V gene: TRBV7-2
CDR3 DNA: TGTGCCAGCAGCCCCGGGACAGGGGACGGACAGCCCCAGCATTTT
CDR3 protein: CASSPGTGDGQPQHF

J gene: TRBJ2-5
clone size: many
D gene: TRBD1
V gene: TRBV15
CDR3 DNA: TGTGCCACCAGCAGAAAAACCGGGACAGGGAAAGAGACCCAGTACTTC
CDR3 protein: CATSRKTGTGKETQYF

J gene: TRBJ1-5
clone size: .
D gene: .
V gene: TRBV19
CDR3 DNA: TGTGCCAGTAGTATAAACCTGGTTCAGCCCCAGCATTTT
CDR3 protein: CASSINLVQPQHF

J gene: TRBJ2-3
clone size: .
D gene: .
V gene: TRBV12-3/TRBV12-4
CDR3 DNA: TGTGCCAGCAGTTCTACGACTCGTTATAGCACAGATACGCAGTATTTT
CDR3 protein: CASSSTTRYSTDTQYF

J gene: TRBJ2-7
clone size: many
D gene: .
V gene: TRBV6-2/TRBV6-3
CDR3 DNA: TGTGCCAGCAGTTACGGGGTCACCTACGAGCAGTACTTC
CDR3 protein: CASSYGVTYEQYF

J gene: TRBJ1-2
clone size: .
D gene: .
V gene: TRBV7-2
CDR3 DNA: TGTGCCAGCAGCAAGGGGACGGACCTAGTCTATGGCTACACCTTC
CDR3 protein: CASSKGTDLVYGYTF

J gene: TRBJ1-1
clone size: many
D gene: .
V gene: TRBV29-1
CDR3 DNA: TGCAGCCCGACCGAGGAAGCTTTCTTT
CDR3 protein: CSPTEEAFF

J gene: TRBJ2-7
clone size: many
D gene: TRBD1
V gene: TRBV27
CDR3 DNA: TGTGCCAGCAGTCCTTCCGGGACAGAAAGCTACGAGCAGTACTTC
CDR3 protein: CASSPSGTESYEQYF

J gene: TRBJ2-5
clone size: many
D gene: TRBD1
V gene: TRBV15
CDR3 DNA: TGTGCCACCAGCGACCCGGGACAGAGTATCCGGGAGACCCAGTACTTC
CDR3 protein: CATSDPGQSIRETQYF

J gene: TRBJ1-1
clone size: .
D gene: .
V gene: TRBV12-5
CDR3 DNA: TGTGCTAGTGGTTTGGTACAGAAGGGTGTGAACACTGAAGCTTTCTTT
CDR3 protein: CASGLVQKGVNTEAFF

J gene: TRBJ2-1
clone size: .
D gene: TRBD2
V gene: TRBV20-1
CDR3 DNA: TGCAGTGCTAGAGTGGGTAGCGGGGGGGCCAATGAGAAGTTCTTC
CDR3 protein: CSARVGSGGANEKFF

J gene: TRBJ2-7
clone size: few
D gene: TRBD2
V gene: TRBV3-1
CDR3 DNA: TGTGCCAGCAGCCCTATCTCACTAGCGAGATCCGAGCAGTACTTC
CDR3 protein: CASSPISLARSEQYF

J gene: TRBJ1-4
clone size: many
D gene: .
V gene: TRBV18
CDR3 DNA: TGTGCCAGCTCACCTGAAGGATCGGAAAAACTGTTTTTT
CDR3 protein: CASSPEGSEKLFF

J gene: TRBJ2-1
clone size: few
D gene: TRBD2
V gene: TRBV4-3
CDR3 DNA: TGCGCCAGCAGCCAAGACTCGGGACTAGGATTCGACAATGAGCAGTTCTTC
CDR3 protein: CASSQDSGLGFDNEQFF